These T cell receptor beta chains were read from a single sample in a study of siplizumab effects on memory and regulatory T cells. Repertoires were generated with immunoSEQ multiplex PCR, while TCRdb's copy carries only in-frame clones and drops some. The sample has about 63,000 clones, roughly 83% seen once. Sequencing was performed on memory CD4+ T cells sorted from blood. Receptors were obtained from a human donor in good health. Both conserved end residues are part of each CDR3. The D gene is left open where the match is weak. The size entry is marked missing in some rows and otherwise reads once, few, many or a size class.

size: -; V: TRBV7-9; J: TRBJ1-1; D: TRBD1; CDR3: CASSFEGGGEAFF; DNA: TGTGCCAGCAGCTTCGAGGGAGGGGGCGAAGCTTTCTTT
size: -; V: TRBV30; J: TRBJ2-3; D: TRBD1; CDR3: CAGTQGAADTQYF; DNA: TGTGCCGGTACCCAGGGGGCCGCAGATACGCAGTATTTT
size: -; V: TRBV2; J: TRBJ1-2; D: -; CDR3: CASSERGAYGYTF; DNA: TGTGCCAGCAGTGAACGGGGGGCCTATGGCTACACCTTC
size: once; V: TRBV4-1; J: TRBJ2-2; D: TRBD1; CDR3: CASSQTSDRGPGELFF; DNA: TGCGCCAGCAGCCAAACCTCAGACAGGGGGCCCGGGGAGCTGTTTTTT
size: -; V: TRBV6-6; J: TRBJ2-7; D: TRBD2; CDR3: CASNPVVSGRNEQYF; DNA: TGTGCCAGCAATCCCGTTGTTAGCGGGAGGAACGAGCAGTACTTC
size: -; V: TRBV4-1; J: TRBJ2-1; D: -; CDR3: CASSQDPHNEQFF; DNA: TGCGCCAGCAGCCAGGACCCCCACAATGAGCAGTTCTTC
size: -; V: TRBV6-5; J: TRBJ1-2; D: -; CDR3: CASTGGAHYGYTF; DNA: TGTGCCAGCACGGGGGGGGCGCACTATGGCTACACCTTC
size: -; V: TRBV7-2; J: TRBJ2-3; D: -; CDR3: CASSLTGGQHTQYF; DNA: TGTGCCAGCAGCTTAACGGGGGGCCAACATACGCAGTATTTT
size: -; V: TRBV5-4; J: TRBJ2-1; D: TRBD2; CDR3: CASSLSSGVYNEQFF; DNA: TGTGCCAGCAGCTTAAGTAGCGGGGTGTACAATGAGCAGTTCTTC
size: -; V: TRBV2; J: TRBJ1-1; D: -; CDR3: CASSVDRAQVAFF; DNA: TGTGCCAGCAGCGTCGACAGAGCCCAGGTGGCTTTCTTT
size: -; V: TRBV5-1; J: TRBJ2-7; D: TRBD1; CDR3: CASSLNVLGDRGSHEQYF; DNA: TGCGCCAGCAGCTTGAATGTGCTAGGGGACAGGGGAAGCCACGAGCAGTACTTC
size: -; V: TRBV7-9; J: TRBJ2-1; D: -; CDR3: CASSLASGQQFF; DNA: TGTGCCAGCAGCTTAGCTTCCGGACAGCAGTTCTTC
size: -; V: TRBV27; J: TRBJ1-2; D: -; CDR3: CASRSPGVRYGYTF; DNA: TGTGCCAGCAGGTCACCAGGGGTTCGCTATGGCTACACCTTC
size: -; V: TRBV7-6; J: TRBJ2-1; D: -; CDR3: CASTPSATTDEQFF; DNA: TGTGCCAGCACCCCCTCAGCGACTACCGATGAGCAGTTCTTC
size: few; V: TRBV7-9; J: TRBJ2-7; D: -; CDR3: CASSSSWAGGHEQYF; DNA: TGTGCCAGCAGCTCAAGCTGGGCAGGGGGGCACGAGCAGTACTTC
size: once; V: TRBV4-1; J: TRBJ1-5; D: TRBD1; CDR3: CASSLMPGQGLQPQHF; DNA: TGCGCCAGCAGCCTAATGCCGGGACAGGGACTTCAGCCCCAGCATTTT
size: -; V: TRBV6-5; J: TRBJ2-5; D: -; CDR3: CASRPDRRAGETQYF; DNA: TGTGCCAGCCGACCTGACCGAAGGGCCGGGGAGACCCAGTACTTC
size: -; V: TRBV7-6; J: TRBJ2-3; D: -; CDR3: CASSLGSTDTQYF; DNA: TGTGCCAGCAGCTTAGGGAGCACAGATACGCAGTATTTT
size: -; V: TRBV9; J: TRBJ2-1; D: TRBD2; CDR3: CASSPSTPGLAGDVGQFF; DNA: TGTGCCAGCAGCCCCAGTACCCCGGGACTAGCGGGAGACGTGGGGCAGTTCTTC
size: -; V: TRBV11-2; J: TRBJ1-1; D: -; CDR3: CASSLDQLAREAFF; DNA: TGTGCCAGCAGCTTAGATCAATTGGCCCGTGAAGCTTTCTTT
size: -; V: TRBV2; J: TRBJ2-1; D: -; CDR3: CASGGTVLYNEQFF; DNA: TGTGCCAGCGGCGGGACAGTCCTCTACAATGAGCAGTTCTTC
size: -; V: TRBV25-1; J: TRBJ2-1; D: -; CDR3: CASSEDGLFYNEQFF; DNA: TGTGCCAGCAGTGAAGATGGTCTTTTCTACAATGAGCAGTTCTTC
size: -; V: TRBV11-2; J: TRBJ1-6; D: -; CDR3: CASSLDLDSPLHF; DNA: TGTGCCAGCAGCTTAGATCTCGATTCACCCCTCCACTTT
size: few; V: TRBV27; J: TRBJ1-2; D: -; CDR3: CASSLQGDYGYTF; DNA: TGTGCCAGCAGTTTACAGGGAGACTATGGCTACACCTTC
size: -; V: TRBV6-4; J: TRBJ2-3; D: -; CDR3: CASSDSWTGRTDTQYF; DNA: TGTGCCAGCAGTGACTCCTGGACGGGGCGCACAGATACGCAGTATTTT
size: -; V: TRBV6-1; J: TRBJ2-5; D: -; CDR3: CASRQQGRETQYF; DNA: TGTGCCAGCAGACAACAGGGTCGAGAGACCCAGTACTTC
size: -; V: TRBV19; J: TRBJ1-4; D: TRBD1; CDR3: CASNPDRGYEKLFF; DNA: TGTGCCAGTAACCCCGACAGGGGGTATGAAAAACTGTTTTTT
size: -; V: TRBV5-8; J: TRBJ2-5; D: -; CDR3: CASSLSIGETQYF; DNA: TGTGCCAGCAGCTTGTCCATCGGGGAGACCCAGTACTTC
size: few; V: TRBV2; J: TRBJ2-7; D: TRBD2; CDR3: CASRSRQLRLASYEQYF; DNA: TGTGCCAGCAGAAGCCGACAGTTGCGACTAGCGAGTTACGAGCAGTACTTC
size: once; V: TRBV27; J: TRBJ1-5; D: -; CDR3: CASRTGGQPQHF; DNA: TGTGCCAGCAGAACGGGGGGCCAGCCCCAGCATTTT
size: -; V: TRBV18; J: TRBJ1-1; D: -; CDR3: CASSPRSSGAGTEAFF; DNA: TGTGCCAGCTCACCCCGGTCTTCGGGGGCTGGCACTGAAGCTTTCTTT
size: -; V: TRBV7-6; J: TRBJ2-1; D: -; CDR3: CASSLVPGTSYNEQFF; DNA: TGTGCCAGCAGCTTAGTTCCCGGGACCTCCTACAATGAGCAGTTCTTC
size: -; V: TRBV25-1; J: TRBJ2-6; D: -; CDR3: CASSPTGSGGANVLTF; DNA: TGTGCCAGCAGTCCTACAGGGTCGGGAGGGGCCAACGTCCTGACTTTC
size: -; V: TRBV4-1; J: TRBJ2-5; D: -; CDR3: CASSQDVRLATQYF; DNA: TGCGCCAGCAGCCAAGATGTAAGGCTAGCCACCCAGTACTTC
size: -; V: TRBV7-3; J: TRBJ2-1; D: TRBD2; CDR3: CASSFTSGYNEQFF; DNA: TGTGCCAGCAGCTTTACTAGCGGGTACAATGAGCAGTTCTTC
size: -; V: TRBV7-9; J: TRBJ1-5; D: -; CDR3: CASSGTDVGNQPQHF; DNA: TGTGCCAGCAGCGGTACAGATGTTGGCAATCAGCCCCAGCATTTT
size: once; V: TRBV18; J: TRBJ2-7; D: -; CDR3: CASSVPGSSYEQYF; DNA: TGTGCCAGCTCTGTTCCGGGTAGCAGCTACGAGCAGTACTTC
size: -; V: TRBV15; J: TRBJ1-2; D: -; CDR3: CATSRVKGDYGYTF; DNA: TGTGCCACCAGCAGAGTTAAGGGAGACTATGGCTACACCTTC
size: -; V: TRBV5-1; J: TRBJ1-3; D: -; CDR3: CASSLTASGNTIYF; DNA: TGCGCCAGCAGCTTGACGGCTTCTGGAAACACCATATATTTT
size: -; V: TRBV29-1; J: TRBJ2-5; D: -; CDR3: CSVEGVRGFDETQYF; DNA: TGCAGCGTTGAAGGAGTCAGGGGTTTCGATGAGACCCAGTACTTC
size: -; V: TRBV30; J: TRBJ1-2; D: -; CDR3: CAWSFFDRPNYGYTF; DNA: TGTGCCTGGAGTTTTTTCGATAGACCTAACTATGGCTACACCTTC
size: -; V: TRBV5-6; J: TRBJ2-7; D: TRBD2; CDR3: CASSFFRTSFSEQYF; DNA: TGTGCCAGCAGCTTCTTTAGGACTAGCTTTTCCGAGCAGTACTTC
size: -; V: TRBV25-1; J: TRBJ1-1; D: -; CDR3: CASSEGGLGVIEAFF; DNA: TGTGCCAGCAGTGAAGGCGGATTGGGAGTTATTGAAGCTTTCTTT
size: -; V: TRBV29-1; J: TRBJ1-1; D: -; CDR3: CSVLGREGSNTEAFF; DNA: TGCAGCGTGCTAGGGAGGGAGGGGTCGAACACTGAAGCTTTCTTT
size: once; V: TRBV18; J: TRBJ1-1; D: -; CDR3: CASSPNSLNTEAFF; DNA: TGTGCCAGCTCACCGAACAGTTTGAACACTGAAGCTTTCTTT
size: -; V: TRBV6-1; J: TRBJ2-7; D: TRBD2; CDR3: CASSVLAGFGEQYF; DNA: TGTGCCAGCAGTGTTCTAGCGGGATTCGGCGAGCAGTACTTC
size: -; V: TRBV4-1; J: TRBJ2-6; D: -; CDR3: CASSKISGANVLTF; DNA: TGCGCCAGCAGCAAGATCTCTGGGGCCAACGTCCTGACTTTC